This T cell receptor beta chain stems from a study of T cells in localized non-small cell lung cancer (dated by TCRdb to the early 2020s). In terms of the full investigation: Comparing tumors with uninvolved tumor-adjacent lungs, the study looked at the T cell repertoires of around 250 patients with early-stage NSCLC. All 250 or so NSCLC patients in the cohort were treatment-naive and had localized lung tumors that were resected. A mean age of roughly 66 years was recorded for the NSCLC patients, of whom around 120 were male and 107 were female. The paper as a whole reports these results and caveats: Uninvolved tumor-adjacent lung showed the highest T cell clonality, higher than tumor, which suggests more focused antigenic responses in the uninvolved tumor-adjacent lung. Higher blood T cell density associated with longer overall survival, while higher adjacent-lung clonality associated with shorter survival. A median of 57 of the top 100 tumor clones were detected in paired uninvolved adjacent lung, and about 29 of these tumor clones were also found among the top 100 clones of the paired uninvolved adjacent lung. Because the study design was exploratory, TCR variables were selected using unadjusted p-values without false-discovery rate correction. Multi-region tumor sequencing was not performed, so intratumor heterogeneity could not be excluded.

The immunoSEQ Assay was used to sequence TCR beta CDR3 regions from DNA. The study's processing was this. T cell density was computed as TCR beta template counts normalized to usable DNA estimated by amplifying housekeeping genes. The preseqR package was used to estimate richness by extrapolating to 400,000 templates for PBMC samples and to 120,000 templates for tissue samples. Clonality was defined by subtracting Pielou's evenness from one. Differential abundance testing on productive amino-acid clonotypes, with a minimum total count of 5 and an alpha of 0.1, was used to identify tissue-enriched TCRs. The Jaccard Index and the Morisita Overlap Index were used to quantify repertoire overlap between compartments. TCR beta CDR3s were clustered by GLIPH together with public tetramer-defined viral CDR3s, and at least three viral sequences plus V-gene enrichment were required for viral motifs. TCRdb obtained this table from immuneACCESS and retained in-frame rearrangements with V and J assigned. These tables miss some clones; where compared with another copy, unresolved V genes account for less than half of the shortfall, and the remainder is unexplained. V and J calls and clone size are those listed in that table; D and trimming were worked out from the DNA. The sample includes more than 15,000 clones, with approximately 91% observed a single time. Together, the top ten hold around a quarter of the sample.

Concerning this clone: Its antigen is not yet known. The record has no base qualities; no much larger clone is one base away.

At diagnosis, peripheral blood, uninvolved tumor-adjacent lung and tumor were collected and were preserved as a mix of fresh-frozen and FFPE material. For TCR repertoire profiling, the blood samples were analyzed as peripheral blood mononuclear cells. Clipping removes 2 bases from V and 12 bases from J, with 8 as the unmatched junction base count. From the germline V gene (reference sequence), CDR1 is MNHNY and CDR2 is SVGAGI. From the cysteine through the phenylalanine, the CDR3 covers 13 amino acids. Kept here is only the CDR3 DNA, which spans 39 bases and is read in frame from base 1. The receptor comes from an older female donor with stage III squamous cell lung carcinoma. The specimen comprised peripheral blood, sampled before any cancer treatment. The chain links TRBV6-6 with TRBJ1-2; 8 central nucleotides agree with TRBD1. The DNA sequence is TGTGCCAGCAGTTACAGCGAGACAGGGGTCAACACCTTC. The translation is CASSYSETGVNTF.